This is a list of T cell receptor beta chains from one sample in a study of OX40 agonist ivuxolimab in advanced cancers. TCRdb's copy holds only in-frame clones and misses some; the assay was immunoSEQ multiplex PCR. The sample lists about 20,000 clones, over 80% occurring once. Sequencing was performed on CD4+ or CD8+ T cells sorted from blood, taken in a trial of the OX40 agonist ivuxolimab. The source is an adult with an advanced solid tumor such as melanoma, head and neck, liver or kidney cancer. CDR3s include the opening cysteine and the closing phenylalanine or tryptophan. A D gene is named only where the DNA matches it firmly. Clone size is not always given. Where it is, it says once, few, many or a class for expanded clones.

abundance,d_gene,j_gene,v_gene,len,CDR3nt,CDR3aa
.,.,TRBJ1-2,TRBV6-5,15,TGTGCCAGCAGTCCCTCCGGGGGGGGCGGGTATGGCTACACCTTC,CASSPSGGGGYGYTF
.,.,TRBJ1-3,TRBV19,14,TGTGCCAGTGCTAACGACAGGATTGAGAACACCATATATTTT,CASANDRIENTIYF
.,.,TRBJ1-4,TRBV7-8,14,TGTGCCAGCAGCTTGGGGGCAACTAATGAAAAACTGTTTTTT,CASSLGATNEKLFF
once,TRBD2,TRBJ2-3,TRBV9,16,TGTGCCAGCAGCTCGTCTAGCGGGGGGCCCACAGATACGCAGTATTTT,CASSSSSGGPTDTQYF
once,.,TRBJ2-3,TRBV5-6,12,TGTGCCAGCAGATCCCTGGGAGATACGCAGTATTTT,CASRSLGDTQYF
once,TRBD2,TRBJ2-7,TRBV10-3,16,TGTGCCACCCTATCCGGCCTAGCGGGGTGGGGCTACGAGCAGTACTTC,CATLSGLAGWGYEQYF
.,.,TRBJ2-4,TRBV5-6,13,TGTGCCAGCAGCTTTAAGACAGAGAACATTCAGTACTTC,CASSFKTENIQYF
.,.,TRBJ1-1,TRBV5-6,13,TGTGCCAGCAGCTTGGTTATGAACACTGAAGCTTTCTTT,CASSLVMNTEAFF
medium-sized,TRBD1,TRBJ1-2,TRBV5-6,17,TGTGCCAGCAGCTTGGTCCAAGGACAGGGGGAGAAAGGTGGCTACACCTTC,CASSLVQGQGEKGGYTF
.,.,TRBJ2-7,TRBV28,12,TGTGCCAGCAGTTTTCCAGGAGGGGAGCAGTACTTC,CASSFPGGEQYF
.,.,TRBJ2-7,TRBV4-3,16,TGCGCCAGCAGCCAAGAGGCCCTGGCGGGGTCCTACGAGCAGTACTTC,CASSQEALAGSYEQYF
.,TRBD2,TRBJ2-7,TRBV5-6,16,TGTGCCAGCAGCTCGGACGGGACTAGCGGGGTATACGAGCAGTACTTC,CASSSDGTSGVYEQYF
.,.,TRBJ2-7,TRBV9,15,TGTGCCAGCAGCGTAGGGGGACGTACATCCTACGAGCAGTACTTC,CASSVGGRTSYEQYF
.,.,TRBJ2-7,TRBV15,16,TGTGCCACCAGCAGAGGGGGCTTGGGGGCAGACTACGAGCAGTACTTC,CATSRGGLGADYEQYF
once,.,TRBJ2-1,TRBV7-9,14,TGTGCCAGCACTGATCCCCGCTCCTACAATGAGCAGTTCTTC,CASTDPRSYNEQFF
.,.,TRBJ2-7,TRBV6-6,11,TGTGCCAGCGCCTCAGATTACGAGCAGTACTTC,CASASDYEQYF
.,.,TRBJ2-3,TRBV29-1,10,TGCAGCGTTGGAGGAGATACGCAGTATTTT,CSVGGDTQYF
.,.,TRBJ1-2,TRBV9,14,TGTGCCAGCAGCCCCAAGCCCGGGGACTATGGCTACACCTTC,CASSPKPGDYGYTF
.,.,TRBJ2-2,TRBV4-1,13,TGCGCCAGCAGCCAAGTGGGGTCCGGGGAGCTGTTTTTT,CASSQVGSGELFF
.,TRBD2,TRBJ2-1,TRBV10-3,16,TGTGCCATCAGTGTCGAGCCTAGCGGGAGAATGAATGAGCAGTTCTTC,CAISVEPSGRMNEQFF
.,.,TRBJ2-7,TRBV4-3,14,TGCGCCAGCAGCCAAGATAGGACAGCCTACGAGCAGTACTTC,CASSQDRTAYEQYF
.,.,TRBJ2-1,TRBV6-1,18,TGTGCCAGCAGTGAACAAGTGAGGGCTACAGGGAACTACAATGAGCAGTTCTTC,CASSEQVRATGNYNEQFF
.,.,TRBJ1-1,TRBV21-1,16,TGTGCCAGCAGCAAGGGGACAGGGGGCGACGGGACTGAAGCTTTCTTT,CASSKGTGGDGTEAFF
once,.,TRBJ1-1,TRBV5-1,13,TGCGCCAGCAGCTTATCAGGGGCGACTGAAGCTTTCTTT,CASSLSGATEAFF
.,.,TRBJ2-7,TRBV27,14,TGTGCCAGCAGTTTCGGCTCAGTGGGGTACGAGCAGTACTTC,CASSFGSVGYEQYF
once,TRBD1,TRBJ2-7,TRBV14,16,TGTGCCAGCAGCCAAGATCTCGGGACAGGGTCGGTCGAGCAGTACTTC,CASSQDLGTGSVEQYF
.,.,TRBJ2-1,TRBV7-9,18,TGTGCCAGCAGCGGGCGGCCGGGGCGGAGCCCCTCCTACAATGAGCAGTTCTTC,CASSGRPGRSPSYNEQFF
once,TRBD1,TRBJ2-4,TRBV7-8,15,TGTGCCAGCAGCTTCCCCGACAGGGACCAAAACATTCAGTACTTC,CASSFPDRDQNIQYF
.,.,TRBJ2-1,TRBV19,14,TGTGCCAGTAGTTTTGGGGGCGCATACAATGAGCAGTTCTTC,CASSFGGAYNEQFF
.,.,TRBJ2-7,TRBV5-1,15,TGCGCCAGCAGCTTGGGGGGGCGGATCGTCGGGGAGCAGTACTTC,CASSLGGRIVGEQYF
.,.,TRBJ2-7,TRBV30,13,TGTGCCTGGAGTGTAGGCCGAACCTACGAGCAGTACTTC,CAWSVGRTYEQYF
.,.,TRBJ1-1,TRBV19,12,TGTGCCAGTCAACAGGGTTACACTGAAGCTTTCTTT,CASQQGYTEAFF
.,.,TRBJ2-7,TRBV11-2,14,TGTGCCAGCAGCTTAGAGACGGAAGCCTACGAGCAGTACTTC,CASSLETEAYEQYF
.,.,TRBJ2-1,TRBV11-2,16,TGTGCCAGCAGCTTAGTCGCGTCCCCTGCCTACAATGAGCAGTTCTTC,CASSLVASPAYNEQFF
.,.,TRBJ2-6,TRBV27,14,TGTGCCAGCAGTTTTAACTCTGGGGCCAACGTCCTGACTTTC,CASSFNSGANVLTF
.,TRBD1,TRBJ2-7,TRBV19,16,TGTGCCAGTAGCCTTACAGGGGGCGCATCGTCCTACGAGCAGTACTTC,CASSLTGGASSYEQYF
.,TRBD2,TRBJ2-7,TRBV27,14,TGTGCCACCCGGAAAGCGGGGAGCTCCTACGAGCAGTACTTC,CATRKAGSSYEQYF
.,.,TRBJ1-2,TRBV2,15,TGTGCCAGCAGTGAGGGGACATCCTGGGACTATGGCTACACCTTC,CASSEGTSWDYGYTF
.,.,TRBJ1-5,TRBV27,13,TGTGCCAGCAGTCCGATTGAGAATCAGCCCCAGCATTTT,CASSPIENQPQHF
.,TRBD2,TRBJ2-3,TRBV28,20,TGTGCCAGCAGTTTGTGGGGGGGGATCCCTAGCGGGAGGGACACAGATACGCAGTATTTT,CASSLWGGIPSGRDTDTQYF
.,.,TRBJ2-1,TRBV19,15,TGTGCCAGTAGTATGTCGGAAAGCTCCTACAATGAGCAGTTCTTC,CASSMSESSYNEQFF
.,TRBD1,TRBJ1-2,TRBV6-5,14,TGTGCCAGCAGTTACGGACAGGGACTGGATGGCTACACCTTC,CASSYGQGLDGYTF
few,TRBD2,TRBJ2-7,TRBV9,16,TGTGCCAGCAGCCCCTTCGGTAGCGGGAACTCCTACGAGCAGTACTTC,CASSPFGSGNSYEQYF
few,TRBD1,TRBJ1-1,TRBV29-1,16,TGCAGCGTTGAACCCGCTCCAGGACAGGGGAGCACTGAAGCTTTCTTT,CSVEPAPGQGSTEAFF
.,TRBD2,TRBJ2-2,TRBV2,15,TGTGCCAGCAGAAACCTAGCGGAGAACACCGGGGAGCTGTTTTTT,CASRNLAENTGELFF
.,TRBD1,TRBJ1-5,TRBV7-2,16,TGTGCCAGCAGCTTATCGGGACAGTATAGCAATCAGCCCCAGCATTTT,CASSLSGQYSNQPQHF
.,.,TRBJ2-6,TRBV19,15,TGTGCCAGTAGTATGGTCGTAGCTGGGGCCAACGTCCTGACTTTC,CASSMVVAGANVLTF
.,.,TRBJ2-7,TRBV4-3,16,TGCGCCAGCAGCCTCGGGACAGCGGGTAGCTCCTACGAGCAGTACTTC,CASSLGTAGSSYEQYF
.,.,TRBJ2-1,TRBV19,15,TGTGCCAGTAGCCTTAGCGCTAGCTCCTACAATGAGCAGTTCTTC,CASSLSASSYNEQFF
medium-sized,.,TRBJ2-1,TRBV5-1,15,TGCGCCAGCAGCTTTGGATCATACTCCTACAATGAGCAGTTCTTC,CASSFGSYSYNEQFF
.,.,TRBJ1-5,TRBV5-6,11,TGTGCCAGCAGCGTCGCATGGCCCCAGCATTTT,CASSVAWPQHF
.,.,TRBJ1-2,TRBV5-6,13,TGTGCCAGCAGCTTGGAAGGGAACTATGGCTACACCTTC,CASSLEGNYGYTF
.,.,TRBJ1-2,TRBV5-5,16,TGTGCCAGCAGCTTGGTTGCAGGGGTGACTAACTATGGCTACACCTTC,CASSLVAGVTNYGYTF
.,TRBD2,TRBJ2-3,TRBV4-1,13,TGCGCCAGCAAGTGGGAGGGTGGAGATACGCAGTATTTT,CASKWEGGDTQYF
.,.,TRBJ1-4,TRBV6-1,13,TGTGCCAGCACCAGACGGATTAATGAAAAACTGTTTTTT,CASTRRINEKLFF
.,.,TRBJ1-4,TRBV5-8,11,TGTGCCAGCAGCTTGGGTCACCTGCCCGATTTT,CASSLGHLPDF
.,.,TRBJ2-1,TRBV19,13,TGTGCCAGTAGTAGGGGTGGTCTGAATGAGCAGTTCTTC,CASSRGGLNEQFF
.,.,TRBJ2-7,TRBV4-3,15,TGCGCCAGCAGCCAAGGGGCGGGAAGGACCTACGAGCAGTACTTC,CASSQGAGRTYEQYF